This T cell receptor (beta chain) was found in a study of blood T cell repertoires in COVID-19. Across the study: Acute and convalescent COVID-19 samples came from the United States, Italy and Spain. T cells, B-cell-depleted T cells, or PBMCs provided the cDNA or gDNA that served as material.

Authors' processing steps: Reference gene primers were amplified, and this amplification served to estimate nucleated cell counts. The repertoire was sequenced with immunoSEQ multiplex PCR; TCRdb's copy has only in-frame clones and lacks some. D and trimming come from the DNA, and the V and J calls and clone size come from that table. The sample includes about 130,000 clones, more than 70% seen only once; the top ten take 3.6%. Germline CDR1 MNHEY, CDR2 SVGAGI. Trimming cost V 5 bases and J 4 bases; bases outside gene matches: 7. CDR3 length: 14 amino acids. The chain is built from TRBV6-5 and TRBJ1-1; 7 nucleotides match TRBD1. The origin of this receptor is a woman aged 55-69 years with acute or convalescent COVID-19. The sequencing input was peripheral blood. CDR3 sequence: CASSILDRATEAFF. The CDR3 coding sequence is TGTGCCAGCAGTATTCTTGACAGGGCCACTGAAGCTTTCTTT.